Described below is a single T cell receptor beta chain sequence and its context. Its antigen is unidentified. PCR involved 60 Vbeta and 13 Jbeta primers. Methods used by the authors: The authors later counted approximately 80 million unique TCR beta chains, roughly 10 million of them shared. Assay: immunoSEQ multiplex PCR; the TCRdb copy retains only in-frame clones and omits some. V and J calls and clone size are given by that table; D and trimming were obtained from the DNA. Of 80,000 to 130,000 clones listed, around three quarters are singletons. Trimming shortened V by 7 bases and J by 4 bases, and 13 bases separated the two germline ends. The V gene's germline CDR1 is MNHNY and CDR2 SVGAGI (reference sequence). This CDR3 is 14 amino acids long. This specimen belongs to a study of cytomegalovirus exposure and HLA in healthy donors. About the study: An earlier analysis found fewer than 140 million unique TCR beta sequences from approximately 190 million T cells. Early released data had about 85 million unique TCRs, all coming from HLA-typed donors.

Study results and limitations: Using a false discovery rate of 0.05, a later analysis showed that approximately 18,000 TCR beta sequences were associated with HLA alleles.

The sequence came from a female donor in good health and CMV-seropositive. The chain is built from TRBV6-6 and TRBJ1-4; possibly TRBD1 for D (5 bases). Sample: PBMCs. The CDR3 sequence is CASNLQGGNEKLFF. The CDR3 nucleotides are TGTGCCAGCAACCTCCAGGGAGGTAATGAAAAACTGTTTTTT.